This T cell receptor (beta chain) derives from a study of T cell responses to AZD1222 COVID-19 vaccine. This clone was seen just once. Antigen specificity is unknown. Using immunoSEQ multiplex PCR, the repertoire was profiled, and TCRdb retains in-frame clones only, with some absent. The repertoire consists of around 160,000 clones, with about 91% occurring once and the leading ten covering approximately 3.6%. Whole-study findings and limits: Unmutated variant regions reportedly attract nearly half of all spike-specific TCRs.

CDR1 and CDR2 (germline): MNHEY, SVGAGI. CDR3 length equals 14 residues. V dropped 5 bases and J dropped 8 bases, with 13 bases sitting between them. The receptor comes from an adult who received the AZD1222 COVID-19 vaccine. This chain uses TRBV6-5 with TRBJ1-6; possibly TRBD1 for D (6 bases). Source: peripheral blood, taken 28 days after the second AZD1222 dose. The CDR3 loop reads CASSPRGEDSPLHF. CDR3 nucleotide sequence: TGTGCCAGCAGTCCCAGGGGTGAAGATTCACCCCTCCACTTT.